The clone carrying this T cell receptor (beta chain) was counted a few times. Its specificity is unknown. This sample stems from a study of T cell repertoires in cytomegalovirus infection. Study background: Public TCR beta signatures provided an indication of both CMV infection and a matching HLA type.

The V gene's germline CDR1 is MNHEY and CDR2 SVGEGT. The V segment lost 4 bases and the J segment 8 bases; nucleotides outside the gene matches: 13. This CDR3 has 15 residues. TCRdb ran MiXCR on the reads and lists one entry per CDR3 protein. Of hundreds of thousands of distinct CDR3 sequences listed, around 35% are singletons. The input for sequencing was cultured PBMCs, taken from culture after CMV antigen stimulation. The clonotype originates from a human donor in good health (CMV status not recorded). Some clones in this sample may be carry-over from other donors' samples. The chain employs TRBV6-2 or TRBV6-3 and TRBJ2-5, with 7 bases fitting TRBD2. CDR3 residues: CASSSTRLAGVTQYF. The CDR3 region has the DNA TGTGCCAGCAGTTCCACTCGCCTGGCGGGGGTCACCCAGTACTTC.